The rows below give T cell receptor beta chains drawn from one sample of a study of control samples from healthy donors and cancer patients. Sequenced by immunoSEQ multiplex PCR; TCRdb stores in-frame clones only, minus some. The sample contains about 94,000 clones, over 75% of which appear only once. Sequenced material: blood. These receptors all come from a woman aged 18-29 years in good health. Both conserved end residues are part of each CDR3. D genes are given only for firm matches. Only part of the rows carry a size: once, few, many, or a class if the clone is expanded.

clone size | J gene | D gene | V gene | CDR3 DNA | CDR3 protein
- | TRBJ2-1 | - | TRBV9 | TGTGCCAGCAGCGTAGCCGGGCAGGGAGGCTACAATGAGCAGTTCTTC | CASSVAGQGGYNEQFF
- | TRBJ2-2 | - | TRBV5-1 | TGCGCCAGCAGCTCAAGGGAGTTTGGTGGCACCGGGGAGCTGTTTTTT | CASSSREFGGTGELFF
- | TRBJ2-1 | - | TRBV3-1/TRBV3-2 | TGTGCCAGCGGGGACAATGAGCAGTTCTTC | CASGDNEQFF
once | TRBJ1-5 | - | TRBV5-1 | TGCGCCAGCAGCTCAGGAGAATACAATCAGCCCCAGCATTTT | CASSSGEYNQPQHF
- | TRBJ1-1 | - | TRBV5-5 | TGTGCCAGCAGCTTGGTAGTGACGGTGAACACTGAAGCTTTCTTT | CASSLVVTVNTEAFF
once | TRBJ1-4 | - | TRBV6-5 | TGTGCCAGCAGTTACTCGCGATACCTTGAAAAACTGTTTTTT | CASSYSRYLEKLFF
- | TRBJ2-3 | - | TRBV9 | TGTGCCAGCAGCGTAGATCCACCTGGGAATACGCAGTATTTT | CASSVDPPGNTQYF
- | TRBJ2-1 | TRBD1 | TRBV4-1 | TGCGCCAGCAGCCAGACGGTCACTACAGGGGACGTGAACAATGAGCAGTTCTTC | CASSQTVTTGDVNNEQFF
- | TRBJ1-2 | - | TRBV6-5 | TGTGCCAGCAGAGACGACCCCAGGGTTGGCTACACCTTC | CASRDDPRVGYTF
- | TRBJ1-3 | TRBD1 | TRBV5-4 | TGTGCCAGCAGCCCACCAGGGGGCGCTTCGGGAAACACCATATATTTT | CASSPPGGASGNTIYF
- | TRBJ2-2 | - | TRBV11-3 | TGTGCCAGCAGCTTAGAGGGCCGTCCCGGGGAGCTGTTTTTT | CASSLEGRPGELFF
- | TRBJ2-1 | TRBD2 | TRBV9 | TGTGCCAGCAGCGTAGTCGGGCTAGCGGGCATCCCTGGGTCCTACAATGAGCAGTTCTTC | CASSVVGLAGIPGSYNEQFF
- | TRBJ2-7 | - | TRBV12-5 | TGTGCTAGTGGTTTGGTACTGGGCAGAGGCTCCTACGAGCAGTACTTC | CASGLVLGRGSYEQYF
- | TRBJ2-3 | TRBD2 | TRBV4-1 | TGCGCCAGCAGCCAAGTTCCTAGCGGGGGGGAGACAGATACGCAGTATTTT | CASSQVPSGGETDTQYF
- | TRBJ1-5 | TRBD1 | TRBV27 | TGTGCCAGCAGTCCCGGGACAGGCCCATCGCATCCTCCTTTTAGCAATCAGCCCCAGCATTTT | CASSPGTGPSHPPFSNQPQHF
- | TRBJ1-5 | - | TRBV4-1 | TGCGCCAGCAGCCAAGTTCAGGAGAGGTCCCAGCATTTT | CASSQVQERSQHF
- | TRBJ1-1 | - | TRBV18 | TGTGCCAGCACCCCGGGACCCACCGCGGCAGACACTGAAGCTTTCTTT | CASTPGPTAADTEAFF
- | TRBJ1-1 | TRBD1 | TRBV19 | TGTGCCAGTAGTAACCGGGACAGGCTTGAAGCTTTCTTT | CASSNRDRLEAFF
- | TRBJ1-2 | - | TRBV4-1 | TGCGCCAGCAGCCAAGTTGAGGCAGCAGGGGTCTATGGCTACACCTTC | CASSQVEAAGVYGYTF
- | TRBJ2-7 | TRBD1 | TRBV19 | TGTGCCAGAGGACAGGGGGAGTGGGAGCAGTACTTC | CARGQGEWEQYF
- | TRBJ1-2 | - | TRBV5-8 | TGTGCCAGCAGCTTGGGGGGGCCTTTAGGAGGCTACACCTTC | CASSLGGPLGGYTF
- | TRBJ2-7 | - | TRBV12-3/TRBV12-4 | TGTGCCAGCAGCCTCGGGGCGACCTACGAGCAGTACTTC | CASSLGATYEQYF
- | TRBJ1-1 | - | TRBV24-1 | TGTGCCACCTTGAGTAATGAGGGATACCGAGCTTTCTTT | CATLSNEGYRAFF
- | TRBJ2-7 | - | TRBV18 | TGTGCCAGCTCGCTTGGGACCGCATCCACCTACGAGCAGTACTTC | CASSLGTASTYEQYF
- | TRBJ1-3 | - | TRBV9 | TGTGCCAGCAGCTCACCTTCTGGAAACACCATATATTTT | CASSSPSGNTIYF
once | TRBJ1-1 | - | TRBV2 | TGTGCCAGCAGTTTCGGGTGCGGGGTGGACACTGAAGCTTTCTTT | CASSFGCGVDTEAFF
- | TRBJ2-4 | - | TRBV7-2 | TGTGCCAGCAGCCGGTCCAGAGAAAACATTCAGTACTTC | CASSRSRENIQYF
- | TRBJ1-1 | - | TRBV7-8 | TGTGCCAGCAGCTTAGTGGACCGCGCCAACACTGAAGCTTTCTTT | CASSLVDRANTEAFF
- | TRBJ1-2 | TRBD1 | TRBV11-2 | TGTGCCAGCAGCTTAAATCCGGGACAGGGGATTAACTATGGCTACACCTTC | CASSLNPGQGINYGYTF
- | TRBJ2-1 | TRBD2 | TRBV3-1/TRBV3-2 | TGTGCCAGCAGCCAATTAGGGACTAGAAATGAGCAGTTCTTC | CASSQLGTRNEQFF
- | TRBJ2-7 | TRBD2 | TRBV15 | TGTGCCACCAGCACCGGGACTAGCGGGGGCCACTACGAGCAGTACTTC | CATSTGTSGGHYEQYF
- | TRBJ1-2 | TRBD1 | TRBV5-1 | TGCGCCAGCAGCAGGGGACAGGGCGATGGCTACACCTTC | CASSRGQGDGYTF
- | TRBJ1-1 | - | TRBV27 | TGTGCCAGCAGTTTATACGTGGGGGGAGAAGCTTTCTTT | CASSLYVGGEAFF
- | TRBJ2-1 | - | TRBV27 | TGTGCCAGCAGTCACAGGGTCGGCAATGAGCAGTTCTTC | CASSHRVGNEQFF
- | TRBJ1-6 | - | TRBV7-9 | TGTGCCAGCAGCCCAGCGGGGATCGATAATTCACCCCTCCACTTT | CASSPAGIDNSPLHF
- | TRBJ1-2 | - | TRBV15 | TGTGCCACCAGCAGAGACATTTTCTATGGCTACACCTTC | CATSRDIFYGYTF
- | TRBJ1-2 | - | TRBV28 | TGTGCCAGCAGTTCCCTCGGGCAGGGTTATGGCTACACCTTC | CASSSLGQGYGYTF
- | TRBJ2-3 | - | TRBV6-4 | TGTGCCAGCAGTGACTCGATAGCAGATACGCAGTATTTT | CASSDSIADTQYF
- | TRBJ2-7 | TRBD1 | TRBV5-1 | TGCGCCAGCAGCTGGACCGGGACAGACTCCTACGAGCAGTACTTC | CASSWTGTDSYEQYF
- | TRBJ1-6 | - | TRBV9 | TGTGCCAGCAGCGTAGCCGTCTTTAATTCACCCCTCCACTTT | CASSVAVFNSPLHF
once | TRBJ1-2 | - | TRBV19 | TGTGCCAGTAGTATTGAGACAGGAGTGGCCTATGGCTACACCTTC | CASSIETGVAYGYTF
- | TRBJ1-6 | - | TRBV7-2 | TGTGCCAGCAGCTTAGACAATTCACCCCTCCACTTT | CASSLDNSPLHF
- | TRBJ1-5 | TRBD1 | TRBV15 | TGTGCCACCAGGCCGAAGATCTTAGTAGGGGGCGCGGGTCAGCCCCAGCATTTT | CATRPKILVGGAGQPQHF
few | TRBJ1-1 | - | TRBV3-1/TRBV3-2 | TGTGCCAGCAGCCAAGATGGAGCGTACACTGAAGCTTTCTTT | CASSQDGAYTEAFF
- | TRBJ1-1 | - | TRBV6-5 | TGTGCCAGCAGCGAGGGGTCCCCGAACACTGAAGCTTTCTTT | CASSEGSPNTEAFF
once | TRBJ2-7 | TRBD1 | TRBV27 | TGTGCCAGCAGTCCGTCCACAGGGGTAGTTTCCTACGAGCAGTACTTC | CASSPSTGVVSYEQYF
- | TRBJ1-1 | - | TRBV3-1/TRBV3-2 | TGTGCCAGCAGCCAAGTCCCCGCCAGGGGCACTGAAGCTTTCTTT | CASSQVPARGTEAFF
- | TRBJ2-1 | - | TRBV5-1 | TGCGCCAGCAGCTTGTGGTCCGGGGATTACAATGAGCAGTTCTTC | CASSLWSGDYNEQFF
- | TRBJ1-2 | TRBD1 | TRBV27 | TGTGCCAGCAGTTCTACAGGGGGCTATGGCTACACCTTC | CASSSTGGYGYTF
- | TRBJ2-3 | - | TRBV12-3/TRBV12-4 | TGTGCCAGCAGTTTATCTCAAGCAGATACGCAGTATTTT | CASSLSQADTQYF
- | TRBJ2-7 | - | TRBV4-1 | TGCGCCAGCAGTCGGGTACTTGGGCAGTCCTACGAGCAGTACTTC | CASSRVLGQSYEQYF
- | TRBJ1-1 | - | TRBV6-5 | TGTGCCAGCAGTTCCTACTCGGGGCGAACTGAAGCTTTCTTT | CASSSYSGRTEAFF
- | TRBJ2-1 | TRBD1 | TRBV27 | TGTGCCAGCAGCCGTCAGAACTCACAGGGGCTCCACCGACTACTCTCCTACAATGAGCAGTTCTTC | CASSRQNSQGLHRLLSYNEQFF
once | TRBJ1-3 | - | TRBV28 | TGTGCCAGCAGTTCCTACGTCGATTCCTCTGGAAACACCATATATTTT | CASSSYVDSSGNTIYF
- | TRBJ1-2 | - | TRBV19 | TGTGCCAGTAGTATAGATGTGGCAGGGACCTATGGCTACACCTTC | CASSIDVAGTYGYTF
- | TRBJ2-5 | TRBD2 | TRBV27 | TGTGCCAGCACTCCACGGGGGGGCTCGACCCAGTACTTC | CASTPRGGSTQYF
- | TRBJ2-3 | TRBD2 | TRBV2 | TGTGCCAGCAGTGCAAACAGCGGGGCCAGCACAGATACGCAGTATTTT | CASSANSGASTDTQYF
- | TRBJ2-7 | - | TRBV14 | TGTGCCAGCCGTAAACAGGGATTTGGCGAGCAGTACTTC | CASRKQGFGEQYF
- | TRBJ2-5 | - | TRBV14 | TGTGCCAGCAGCCAAGAAGCAAGGGGGACCCAGTACTTC | CASSQEARGTQYF
- | TRBJ1-3 | - | TRBV7-9 | TGTGCCAGCAGCCCACCCCTGGGGGCGGCTGGAAACACCATATATTTT | CASSPPLGAAGNTIYF